Listed below are T cell receptor beta chains from one sample, sequenced in a study of blood T cell repertoires in COVID-19. The assay was immunoSEQ multiplex PCR, and TCRdb's table has in-frame clones only and misses some. The sample lists about 99,000 clones; 85% to 90% were seen once. The sequenced material came from peripheral blood. The receptors were gathered from a human donor in a cohort sampled during active COVID-19. CDR3s include the opening cysteine and the closing phenylalanine or tryptophan. The order of the fields is J gene, D gene, clone size, V gene, CDR3 DNA, CDR3 protein. The D gene is left open where the match is weak. Where a row states a size, it is once, few, many or the class of an expanded clone; other rows omit it.

j_gene: TRBJ2-5
d_gene: TRBD2
abundance: -
v_gene: TRBV7-8
CDR3nt: TGTGCCAGCAGCCCAGGGGGGACTAGCGGGGGAAGAGAGACCCAGTACTTC
CDR3aa: CASSPGGTSGGRETQYF

j_gene: TRBJ2-5
d_gene: -
abundance: -
v_gene: TRBV3-1/TRBV3-2
CDR3nt: TGTGCCAGCAGCCAAGGGGGGCTGGAGACCCAGTACTTC
CDR3aa: CASSQGGLETQYF

j_gene: TRBJ2-7
d_gene: TRBD1
abundance: -
v_gene: TRBV11-3
CDR3nt: TGTGCCAGCAGCTTAGGGGCCTCCGGGACAGGCAAATACGAGCAGTACTTC
CDR3aa: CASSLGASGTGKYEQYF

j_gene: TRBJ1-1
d_gene: -
abundance: -
v_gene: TRBV6-2/TRBV6-3
CDR3nt: TGTGCCAGCAGTTACGAGGAATCGGACACTGAAGCTTTCTTT
CDR3aa: CASSYEESDTEAFF

j_gene: TRBJ1-1
d_gene: -
abundance: -
v_gene: TRBV5-1
CDR3nt: TGCGCCAGCAGCTCCCACGGGAACACTGAAGCTTTCTTT
CDR3aa: CASSSHGNTEAFF

j_gene: TRBJ2-2
d_gene: -
abundance: -
v_gene: TRBV5-1
CDR3nt: TGCGCCAGCAGCTTGGCTGCGGGGATGAGGCCTTCGGGGGAGCTGTTTTTT
CDR3aa: CASSLAAGMRPSGELFF

j_gene: TRBJ2-5
d_gene: -
abundance: once
v_gene: TRBV9
CDR3nt: TGTGCCAGCAGCGTAGGAGCGGGAGAGACCCAGTACTTC
CDR3aa: CASSVGAGETQYF

j_gene: TRBJ2-7
d_gene: TRBD2
abundance: -
v_gene: TRBV7-8
CDR3nt: TGTGCCAGCAGCTCTATCTTTAGACTAGCGGGAATCGGCGAGCAGTACTTC
CDR3aa: CASSSIFRLAGIGEQYF

j_gene: TRBJ2-3
d_gene: -
abundance: once
v_gene: TRBV7-3
CDR3nt: TGTGCCAGCAGCTTAGGAGGGGTTAGCACAGATACGCAGTATTTT
CDR3aa: CASSLGGVSTDTQYF

j_gene: TRBJ1-1
d_gene: -
abundance: -
v_gene: TRBV7-2
CDR3nt: TGTGCCAGCAGCTTAGGTAGAGGGATGAACACTGAAGCTTTCTTT
CDR3aa: CASSLGRGMNTEAFF

j_gene: TRBJ2-2
d_gene: -
abundance: -
v_gene: TRBV28
CDR3nt: TGTGCCAGCACATGGCAGCTAGGAACCGGGGAGCTGTTTTTT
CDR3aa: CASTWQLGTGELFF

j_gene: TRBJ2-3
d_gene: -
abundance: -
v_gene: TRBV5-4
CDR3nt: TGTGCCAGCAGCTTGGTTGGGTCGCGGGCAGATACGCAGTATTTT
CDR3aa: CASSLVGSRADTQYF

j_gene: TRBJ2-1
d_gene: TRBD1
abundance: -
v_gene: TRBV2
CDR3nt: TGTGCCAGCAGTGCCGCCGGGACAGGGGGCAACGAGCAGTTCTTC
CDR3aa: CASSAAGTGGNEQFF

j_gene: TRBJ2-2
d_gene: TRBD1
abundance: -
v_gene: TRBV19
CDR3nt: TGTGCCAGTAGTATTGACAGGGGATGGGCCGGGGAGCTGTTTTTT
CDR3aa: CASSIDRGWAGELFF

j_gene: TRBJ2-7
d_gene: -
abundance: -
v_gene: TRBV3-1/TRBV3-2
CDR3nt: TGTGCCAGCAGCCAGGGGCCCTACGAGCAGTACTTC
CDR3aa: CASSQGPYEQYF

j_gene: TRBJ2-5
d_gene: -
abundance: -
v_gene: TRBV13
CDR3nt: TGTGCCAGCAGCTTCACTTTAAAAGAGACCCAGTACTTC
CDR3aa: CASSFTLKETQYF

j_gene: TRBJ2-2
d_gene: -
abundance: -
v_gene: TRBV2
CDR3nt: TGTGCCAGCAGTGAACGGCTAGCGTACACCGGGGAGCTGTTTTTT
CDR3aa: CASSERLAYTGELFF

j_gene: TRBJ1-2
d_gene: TRBD1
abundance: -
v_gene: TRBV10-3
CDR3nt: TGTGCCATCAGCCAAAACAGGGGGCGAGTAAACTATGGCTACACCTTC
CDR3aa: CAISQNRGRVNYGYTF

j_gene: TRBJ2-2
d_gene: TRBD1
abundance: -
v_gene: TRBV12-3/TRBV12-4
CDR3nt: TGTGCCAGCAGTTTAGGAGGGGGCGGGCAGCTGTTTTTT
CDR3aa: CASSLGGGGQLFF

j_gene: TRBJ1-3
d_gene: -
abundance: few
v_gene: TRBV4-1
CDR3nt: TGCGCCAGCAGCGAAAATCGAGCGGCTACTAACACCATATATTTT
CDR3aa: CASSENRAATNTIYF

j_gene: TRBJ2-3
d_gene: TRBD1
abundance: once
v_gene: TRBV6-4
CDR3nt: TGTGCCAGCAGGAGGACAGGGAGCACAGATACGCAGTATTTT
CDR3aa: CASRRTGSTDTQYF

j_gene: TRBJ1-5
d_gene: TRBD1
abundance: few
v_gene: TRBV5-6
CDR3nt: TGTGCCAGCAGCTTGTTTGGGACAGGGGTTGTAGATGCGCCCCAGCATTTT
CDR3aa: CASSLFGTGVVDAPQHF

j_gene: TRBJ2-7
d_gene: TRBD1
abundance: -
v_gene: TRBV28
CDR3nt: TGTGCCAGCAGTTATTTCATCGGGACAGGGGTCAGCTCCTACGAGCAGTACTTC
CDR3aa: CASSYFIGTGVSSYEQYF

j_gene: TRBJ1-6
d_gene: TRBD1
abundance: once
v_gene: TRBV7-8
CDR3nt: TGTGCCAGCAGCTCTACAGGGGTGTCACCCCTCCACTTT
CDR3aa: CASSSTGVSPLHF

j_gene: TRBJ1-1
d_gene: TRBD1
abundance: -
v_gene: TRBV5-1
CDR3nt: TGCGCCAGCAGCAGACAGGGCATGAACACTGAAGCTTTCTTT
CDR3aa: CASSRQGMNTEAFF

j_gene: TRBJ2-7
d_gene: TRBD2
abundance: -
v_gene: TRBV15
CDR3nt: TGTGCCACCAGCAGAAAACTAGCGGGCGGAACCTACGAGCAGTACTTC
CDR3aa: CATSRKLAGGTYEQYF

j_gene: TRBJ1-4
d_gene: TRBD1
abundance: -
v_gene: TRBV4-3
CDR3nt: TGCGCCAGCAGCCAAGGAGACAGGGATGGGGAAAAACTGTTTTTT
CDR3aa: CASSQGDRDGEKLFF

j_gene: TRBJ1-1
d_gene: -
abundance: -
v_gene: TRBV2
CDR3nt: TGTGCCAGCAGCCTGGAAGGGGGTATCGACACTGAAGCTTTCTTT
CDR3aa: CASSLEGGIDTEAFF

j_gene: TRBJ1-5
d_gene: -
abundance: few
v_gene: TRBV6-4
CDR3nt: TGTGCCAGCATTCGCCTAACTGGAGGGGGCAATCAGCCCCAGCATTTT
CDR3aa: CASIRLTGGGNQPQHF

j_gene: TRBJ2-2
d_gene: -
abundance: -
v_gene: TRBV28
CDR3nt: TGTGCCAGCAGCGCGGGACAGACATCCACCGGGGAGCTGTTTTTT
CDR3aa: CASSAGQTSTGELFF